The entry below gives a single T cell receptor beta chain sequence along with its context. The clone's antigen remains unknown. Nothing much larger sits one base from this clone, and base qualities are not available. There are 16 amino acids in the CDR3, from cysteine to phenylalanine inclusive. The retained sequence is limited to the CDR3, 48 bases, with the frame set at the first base. Trimming leaves V shorter by 2 bases and J shorter by 4 bases, with the junction holding 6 bases beyond the gene matches. CDR1 and CDR2, looked up from the germline V gene (reference sequence), are SEHNR and FQNEAQ. This specimen belongs to a study of PD-1 blockade in classical Hodgkin lymphoma (dated by TCRdb to 2020 to 2021). Context from the whole study: Nivolumab dosing was 3 mg/kg intravenously every 2 weeks, continuing until either disease progression or unacceptable toxicity. To define a peripheral blood immune signature of response to PD-1 blockade in classical Hodgkin lymphoma, the study combined TCR beta sequencing with CyTOF. Study-wide conclusions, independent of this receptor: The study was restricted to a single clinical trial cohort, and the causes of repertoire differences, possibly disease activity or prior therapy, were left undefined. A significant rise by C4D1 was seen in CD4+ but not CD8+ TCR diversity (p=0.0027 vs p=0.16), with the rise being most apparent in complete responders (p=0.02). Patients starting nivolumab less than 1 year after ASCT had lower diversity and were excluded from later analyses to avoid confounding by immune reconstitution. Baseline TCR diversity was reported to be lower in newly diagnosed patients than in healthy donors and to be lower still in relapsed/refractory patients. Baseline diversity similar to that of newly diagnosed patients was observed in trial patients achieving complete response, whereas significantly lower diversity was observed in partial responders and progressors.

The time point label for this specimen denotes: cycle 2 day 1 (C2D1) of nivolumab. Relapse after autologous stem cell transplantation had occurred in all trial patients, and cohorts A, B and C were distinguished by prior brentuximab vedotin exposure. The trial cohort included 56 patients with relapsed/refractory classical Hodgkin lymphoma, and each patient had a best overall response of complete response, partial response or progressive disease. Trial patients were treated with single-agent nivolumab in the multi-cohort phase II CheckMate 205 trial. An independent review committee assessed best overall response by applying the 2007 International Working Group response criteria. Trial PBMCs were collected immediately before nivolumab initiation (C1D1) and during therapy at cycle 2 day 1 and cycle 4 day 1. Peripheral blood was collected in 8 mL Vacutainer Cell Preparation Tubes, from which PBMCs were isolated by centrifugation and then cryopreserved.

Genomic DNA was isolated using the Qiagen DNeasy kit from unsorted PBMCs as well as from negatively selected CD4+ and CD8+ fractions. TCR beta CDR3 regions were subjected to amplification by immunoSEQ multiplex PCR with primers that anneal to V and J segments. A synthetic immune receptor repertoire was used to minimize amplification bias, and any remaining bias was removed computationally after sequencing. Per the original workflow: Custom Python scripts were used to quantify repertoire diversity as the Shannon entropy index. Unsorted, CD4+ and CD8+ repertoires were analyzed separately, except for combined analyses in which CD4+ and CD8+ sequences were merged in silico. Clonal expansion was defined as a frequency increase of at least 2-fold after treatment compared with C1D1, and clones undetected at baseline were assigned a pseudocount of 0.5. Singleton clones were defined as clones with 0 or 1 copy at C1D1, and non-singleton clones were defined as clones with 2 or more copies. Clones expanded in unsorted samples were assigned a CD4+, CD8+ or unknown annotation through matching of protein sequences in sorted samples from the same patient. Wilcoxon tests on paired samples were used to test diversity changes from C1D1 to C4D1. The table was pulled from immuneACCESS by TCRdb, which kept in-frame rearrangements only. Such tables lose some clones; where checked, under half of the loss comes from unresolved V genes, and the rest has no known cause. V, J and clone size were drawn from that table, and D and trimming were deduced from the DNA. In this sample the table shows 35,000 to 55,000 clones, approximately 72% of which occur a single time. Of the sample, 2.5% to 3.5% is held by the ten largest clones.

The V and J segments used are TRBV7-9 and TRBJ2-1; TRBD2 matches 9 bases in the middle. The TCR originated in a human donor with classical Hodgkin lymphoma. The sample consisted of peripheral blood mononuclear cells (PBMCs), taken before the second cycle of nivolumab. The CDR3 region reads CASSLLAGGGYNEQFF. The DNA is as follows: TGTGCCAGCAGCTTATTGGCGGGAGGGGGGTACAATGAGCAGTTCTTC.